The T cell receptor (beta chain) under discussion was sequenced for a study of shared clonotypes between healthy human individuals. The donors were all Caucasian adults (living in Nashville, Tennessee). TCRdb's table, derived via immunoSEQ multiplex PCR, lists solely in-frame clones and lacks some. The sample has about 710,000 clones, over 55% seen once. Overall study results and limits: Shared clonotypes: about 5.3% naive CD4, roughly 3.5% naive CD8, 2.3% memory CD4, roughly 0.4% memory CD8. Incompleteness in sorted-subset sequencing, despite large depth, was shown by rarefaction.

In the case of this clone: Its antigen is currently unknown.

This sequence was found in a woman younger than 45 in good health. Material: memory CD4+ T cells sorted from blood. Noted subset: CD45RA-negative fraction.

CDR3 residues: CASSKVGTGLNEKLFF. Written as DNA, the CDR3 is TGTGCCAGCAGCAAGGTTGGGACAGGGTTAAATGAAAAACTGTTTTTT. The chain has TRBV2 and TRBJ1-4, with 9 positions matching TRBD1. The CDR3 contains 16 residues. Germline V lookup: CDR1 SNHLY, CDR2 FYNNEI. The V and J ends lost 6 bases and 5 bases, in that order; junction bases with no gene match: 10.